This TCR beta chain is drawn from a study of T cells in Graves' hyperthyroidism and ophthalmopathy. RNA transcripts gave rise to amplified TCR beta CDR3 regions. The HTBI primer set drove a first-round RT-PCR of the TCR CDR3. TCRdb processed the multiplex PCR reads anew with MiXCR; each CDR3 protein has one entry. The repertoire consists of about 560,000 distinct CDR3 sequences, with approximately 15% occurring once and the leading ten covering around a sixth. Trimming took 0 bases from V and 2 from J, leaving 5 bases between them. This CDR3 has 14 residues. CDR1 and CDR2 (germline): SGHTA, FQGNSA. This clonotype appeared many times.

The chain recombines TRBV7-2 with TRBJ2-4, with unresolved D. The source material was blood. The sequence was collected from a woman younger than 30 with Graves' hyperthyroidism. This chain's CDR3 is CASSLAGPKNIQYF. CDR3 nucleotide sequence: TGTGCCAGCAGCTTAGCAGGCCCCAAAAACATTCAGTACTTC.